Sequencing of this T cell receptor beta chain was carried out in a study of shared clonotypes between healthy human individuals. CD45RA-negative memory and CD45RA+ naive subsets were split from the CD4+ cells. As concerns this clone: The antigen remains unidentified.

The method was immunoSEQ multiplex PCR; TCRdb's version includes in-frame clones alone and lacks a portion of them. Counted here are more than 2,000,000 clones, approximately 93% occurring once; the ten biggest clones make up 0.35% to 0.5%. The study, taken as a whole, reports: Rarefaction showed that sequencing of sorted subsets was incomplete (despite large depth). Shared clonotypes: about 5.3% naive CD4, roughly 3.8% naive CD8, about 2.4% memory CD4, about 0.41% memory CD8.

Sequencing input: naive CD4+ T cells from PBMCs. The sample's subset: CD45RA+ positively selected. The receptor's source is a man between 18 and 35 years old in good health. Some clones in this sample may be carry-over from other donors' samples.

In DNA form, the CDR3 reads TGCGCCAGCAGTGAGTCGACAGGGGGTCAGGAGCAGTACTTC. Its protein product is CASSESTGGQEQYF. The chain recombines TRBV10-1 with TRBJ2-7; TRBD1 agrees at 9 bases. CDR3 length: 14 amino acids. Germline CDR1 WNHNN, CDR2 SYGVQD (reference sequence). The V and J ends lost 0 bases and 7 bases, in that order; junction bases with no gene match: 4.